This TCR beta chain was captured in a study of response to subunit inactivated influenza vaccine. On this clonotype itself: Antigen specificity is unknown.

This CDR3 spans 13 amino acids. Germline CDR1 is LGHNA and CDR2 is YSLEER. V lost 2 bases, J lost 14 bases, and 15 bases lay in between. Study-wide results and caveats: It was suggested by the authors that few new T cells are recruited by each seasonal influenza vaccination.

Using its own MiXCR run on the RT-PCR reads, TCRdb lists one record per CDR3 protein. The sample shows hundreds of thousands of distinct CDR3 sequences, around a sixth of them seen only once. This clonotype was sampled from a man aged 50 to 59 who received an inactivated influenza vaccine. V and J are TRBV4-3 and TRBJ1-4; D gene uncertain. Specimen: PBMCs from blood, collected 5 to 6 days after vaccination. Here the CDR3 reads CASSQRDQDLLFF. The DNA for the CDR3 is TGCGCCAGCAGCCAACGCGACCAGGACCTTCTGTTTTTT.